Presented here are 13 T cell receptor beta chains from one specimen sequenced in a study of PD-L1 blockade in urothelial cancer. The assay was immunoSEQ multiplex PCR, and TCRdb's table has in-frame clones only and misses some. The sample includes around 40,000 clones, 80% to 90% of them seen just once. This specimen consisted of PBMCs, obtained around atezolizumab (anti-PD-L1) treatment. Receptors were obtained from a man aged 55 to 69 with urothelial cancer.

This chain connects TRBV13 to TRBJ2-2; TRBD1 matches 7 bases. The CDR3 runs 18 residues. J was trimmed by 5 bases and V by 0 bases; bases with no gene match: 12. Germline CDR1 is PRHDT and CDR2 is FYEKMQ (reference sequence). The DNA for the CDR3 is TGTGCCAGCAGCTTAGGAGGTTGGGGACAGATTAAAACCGGGGAGCTGTTTTTT. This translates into CASSLGGWGQIKTGELFF.

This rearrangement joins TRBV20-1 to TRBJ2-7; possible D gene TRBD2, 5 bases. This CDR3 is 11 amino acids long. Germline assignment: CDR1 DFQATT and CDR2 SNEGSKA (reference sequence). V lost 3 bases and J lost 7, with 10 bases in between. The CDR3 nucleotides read TGCAGTGCTAGGACTAACCGAGAGCAGTACTTC. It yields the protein CSARTNREQYF.

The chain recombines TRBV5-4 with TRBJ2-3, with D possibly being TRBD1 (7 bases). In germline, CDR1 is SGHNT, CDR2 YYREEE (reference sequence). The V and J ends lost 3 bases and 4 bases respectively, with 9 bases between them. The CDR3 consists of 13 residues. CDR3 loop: CASSSRGADTQYF. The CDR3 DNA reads TGTGCCAGCAGCTCCAGGGGGGCAGATACGCAGTATTTT.

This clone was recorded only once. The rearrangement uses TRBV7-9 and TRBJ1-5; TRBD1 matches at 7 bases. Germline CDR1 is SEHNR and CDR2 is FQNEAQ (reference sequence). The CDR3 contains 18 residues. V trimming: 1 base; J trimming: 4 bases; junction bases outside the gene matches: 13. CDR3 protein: CASSLGGSGAGGNQPQHF. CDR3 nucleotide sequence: TGTGCCAGCAGCTTAGGAGGTTCGGGGGCAGGGGGGAATCAGCCCCAGCATTTT.

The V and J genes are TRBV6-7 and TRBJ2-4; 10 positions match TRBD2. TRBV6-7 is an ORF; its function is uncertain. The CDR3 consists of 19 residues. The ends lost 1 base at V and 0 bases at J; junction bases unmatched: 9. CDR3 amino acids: CASSYFSGRTPLAKNIQYF. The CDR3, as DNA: TGTGCCAGCAGTTACTTTAGCGGGAGGACGCCACTAGCCAAAAACATTCAGTACTTC.

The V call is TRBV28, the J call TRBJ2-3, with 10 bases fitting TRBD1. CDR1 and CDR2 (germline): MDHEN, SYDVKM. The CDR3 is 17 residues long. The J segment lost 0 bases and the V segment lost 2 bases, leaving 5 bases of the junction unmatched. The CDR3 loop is CASSLSRQGASTDTQYF. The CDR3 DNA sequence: TGTGCCAGCAGTTTAAGTCGACAGGGGGCGAGCACAGATACGCAGTATTTT. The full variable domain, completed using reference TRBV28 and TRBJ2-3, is DVKVTQSSRYLVKRTGEKVFLECVQDMDHENMFWYRQDPGLGLRLIYFSYDVKMKEKGDIPEGYSVSREKKERFSLILESASTNQTSMYLCASSLSRQGASTDTQYFGPGTRLTVL.

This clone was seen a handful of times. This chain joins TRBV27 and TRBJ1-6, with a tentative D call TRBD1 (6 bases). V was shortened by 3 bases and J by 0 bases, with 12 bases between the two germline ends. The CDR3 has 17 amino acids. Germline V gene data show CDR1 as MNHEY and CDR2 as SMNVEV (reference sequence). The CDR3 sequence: CASSLATGSSYNSPLHF. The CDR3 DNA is TGTGCCAGCAGTTTGGCTACAGGGAGCTCCTATAATTCACCCCTCCACTTT.

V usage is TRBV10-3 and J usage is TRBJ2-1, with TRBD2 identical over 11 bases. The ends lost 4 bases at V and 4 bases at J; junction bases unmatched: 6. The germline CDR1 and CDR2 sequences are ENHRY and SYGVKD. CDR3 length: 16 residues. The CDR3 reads CAISGITSGGYNEQFF. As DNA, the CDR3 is TGTGCCATCAGTGGGATAACTAGCGGGGGTTACAATGAGCAGTTCTTC.

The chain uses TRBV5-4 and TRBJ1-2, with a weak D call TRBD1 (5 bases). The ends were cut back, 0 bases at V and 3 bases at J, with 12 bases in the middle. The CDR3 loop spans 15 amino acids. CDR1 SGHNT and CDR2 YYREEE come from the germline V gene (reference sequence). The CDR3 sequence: CASSLAGGLDYGYTF. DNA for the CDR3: TGTGCCAGCAGCTTGGCCGGGGGATTGGACTATGGCTACACCTTC. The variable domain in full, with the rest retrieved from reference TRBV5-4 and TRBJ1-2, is ETGVTQSPTHLIKTRGQQVTLRCSSQSGHNTVSWYQQALGQGPQFIFQYYREEENGRGNFPPRFSGLQFPNYSSELNVNALELDDSALYLCASSLAGGLDYGYTFGSGTRLTVV.

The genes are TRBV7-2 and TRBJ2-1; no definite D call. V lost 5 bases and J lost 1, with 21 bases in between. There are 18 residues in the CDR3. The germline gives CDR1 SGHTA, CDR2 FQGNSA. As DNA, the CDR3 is TGTGCCAGCAGCGACCCTCTAGGTAGTAGTCTATCCTACAATGAGCAGTTCTTC. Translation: CASSDPLGSSLSYNEQFF. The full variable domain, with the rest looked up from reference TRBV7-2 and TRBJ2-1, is GAGVSQSPSNKVTEKGKDVELRCDPISGHTALYWYRQSLGQGLEFLIYFQGNSAPDKSGLPSDRFSAERTGGSVSTLTIQRTQQEDSAVYLCASSDPLGSSLSYNEQFFGPGTRLTVL.

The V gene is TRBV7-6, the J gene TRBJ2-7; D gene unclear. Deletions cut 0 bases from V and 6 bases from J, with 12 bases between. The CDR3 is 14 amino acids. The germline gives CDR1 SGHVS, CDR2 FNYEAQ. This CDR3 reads CASSLAPTSGEQYF. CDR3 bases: TGTGCCAGCAGCTTAGCCCCCACATCTGGCGAGCAGTACTTC.

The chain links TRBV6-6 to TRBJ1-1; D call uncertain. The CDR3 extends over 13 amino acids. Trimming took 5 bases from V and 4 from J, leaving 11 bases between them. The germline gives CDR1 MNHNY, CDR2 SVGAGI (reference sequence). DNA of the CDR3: TGTGCCAGCAGTCCGGGTCGGGGCACTGAAGCTTTCTTT. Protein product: CASSPGRGTEAFF.

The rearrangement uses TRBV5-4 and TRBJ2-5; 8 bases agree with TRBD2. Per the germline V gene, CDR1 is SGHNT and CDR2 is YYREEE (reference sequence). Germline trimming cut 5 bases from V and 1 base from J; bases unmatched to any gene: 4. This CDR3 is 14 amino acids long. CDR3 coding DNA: TGTGCCAGCAGTTCTAGCGGGCCCCAAGAGACCCAGTACTTC. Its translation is CASSSSGPQETQYF.